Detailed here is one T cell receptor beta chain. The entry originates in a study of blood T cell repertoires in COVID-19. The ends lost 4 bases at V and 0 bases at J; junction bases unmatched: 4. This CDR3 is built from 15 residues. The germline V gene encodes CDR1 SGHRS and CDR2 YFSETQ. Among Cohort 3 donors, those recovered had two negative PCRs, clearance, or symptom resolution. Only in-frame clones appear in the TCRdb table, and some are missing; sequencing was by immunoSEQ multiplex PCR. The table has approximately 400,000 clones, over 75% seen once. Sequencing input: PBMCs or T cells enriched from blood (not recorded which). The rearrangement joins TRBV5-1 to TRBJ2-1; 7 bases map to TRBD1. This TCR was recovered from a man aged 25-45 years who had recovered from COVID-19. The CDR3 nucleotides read TGCGCCAGCAGCGTCGGGGACAGCTCCTACAATGAGCAGTTCTTC. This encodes CASSVGDSSYNEQFF.